Below, one T cell receptor beta chain is given with its context. This entry comes from a study of shared T cell receptors in the human thymus. TCRdb's table, derived via immunoSEQ multiplex PCR, lists solely in-frame clones and lacks some. The profile shows roughly 500,000 clones, about four fifths of them singletons. Germline V gives CDR1 MNHEY, CDR2 SVGAGI. This CDR3 has 15 residues. Trimming removed 6 bases from V and 6 bases from J; junction bases left unmatched: 10. The same data also contributed to another study, on human thymus T cells. That work adds: Thymic resections from corrective heart surgery supplied the tissue.

V gene TRBV6-5 combines with J gene TRBJ2-2, with 7 bases that match TRBD1. The sample comprised thymocytes. The sequence was collected from a boy under two years old with a congenital heart defect. CDR3 residues: CASRTGLISPGELFF. The DNA of the CDR3 is TGTGCCAGCAGGACAGGGTTGATTTCCCCCGGGGAGCTGTTTTTT.